One sample yielded the 14 T cell receptor beta chains listed below, sequenced in a study of cytomegalovirus exposure and HLA in healthy donors (dated by TCRdb to 2017 to 2019). The library was generated by the immunoSEQ multiplex PCR assay. The multiplex PCR relied on a mix of 60 forward primers for TCR Vbeta segments and 13 reverse primers for TCR Jbeta segments. TCRdb mirrors the immuneACCESS table, restricted to in-frame sequences. Some clones are absent from its copies; in checked studies, under half trace to an unresolved V gene, and the reason for the others is unknown. The table of this sample itemizes some 120,000 clones. Of the sample, roughly 2% is held by the ten largest clones. Material for sequencing was PBMCs. These receptors originate from an older woman in good health and CMV-seronegative.

The chain is built from TRBV27 and TRBJ1-1; weak D call: TRBD1 (5 bases). Trimming pared 6 bases from V and 2 bases from J, leaving 10 bases between. CDR1 MNHEY and CDR2 SMNVEV come from the germline V gene (reference sequence). CDR3 length: 13 residues. In DNA, the CDR3 is TGTGCCAGCAGACAGGACGGAAACACTGAAGCTTTCTTT. Its protein product is CASRQDGNTEAFF.

The chain links TRBV6-5 to TRBJ1-5; a possible D gene is TRBD1 (6 bases). The CDR3 is made up of 15 amino acids. The V end was cut by 6 bases, the J end by 7 bases, with 19 bases between. The germline gives CDR1 MNHEY, CDR2 SVGAGI. In DNA, the CDR3 is TGTGCCAGCAGCTCGACAGTAAGGGGGACCCAGCCCCAGCATTTT. It specifies CASSSTVRGTQPQHF.

This chain joins TRBV4-1 and TRBJ2-7; perhaps TRBD2 as D (6 bases). This CDR3 is built from 12 residues. V lost 8 bases to trimming and J lost 5 bases, with 13 bases between them. Germline V gene data show CDR1 as MGHRA and CDR2 as YSYEKL. The CDR3 here is CASSGGLHEQYF. In nucleotides, the CDR3 is TGCGCCAGCTCTGGGGGACTCCACGAGCAGTACTTC.

The chain couples TRBV6-1 to TRBJ1-5; D is ambiguous. The V end was cut by 4 bases, the J end by 6 bases, with 13 bases between. Per the germline V gene, CDR1 is MNHNS and CDR2 is SASEGT. CDR3 length equals 14 residues. The CDR3: CASSGWGEGQPQHF. The CDR3 nucleotides are TGTGCCAGCAGTGGGTGGGGTGAGGGTCAGCCCCAGCATTTT.

The chain is built from TRBV10-3 and TRBJ1-1, with D unresolved. The germline gives CDR1 ENHRY, CDR2 SYGVKD. Trimming left V 2 bases short and J 3 bases short, with 10 bases between. There are 14 residues in the CDR3. In DNA form, the CDR3 reads TGTGCCATCAGTGAGCTGGTCGGGGACACTGAAGCTTTCTTT. Its translation: CAISELVGDTEAFF.

This chain joins TRBV7-8 and TRBJ1-1, with TRBD1 matching 7 bases. Germline V CDR1 and CDR2: SGHVS, FQNEAQ. The ends lost 6 bases at V and 10 bases at J; junction bases unmatched: 17. This CDR3 spans 15 amino acids. The CDR3 nucleotides read TGTGCCAGCAGGGACAGACAGGGCCGGGGATCTGGAGCTTTCTTT. Its protein is CASRDRQGRGSGAFF.

This chain joins TRBV9 and TRBJ1-2, with D perhaps TRBD1 (6 bases). The germline V and J ends were trimmed by 0 bases and 7 bases, with 16 bases remaining between them. This CDR3 region has 15 residues. Germline CDR1 SGDLS, CDR2 YYNGEE. The CDR3 here is CASSVVGGANGGYTF. In nucleotides, the CDR3 is TGTGCCAGCAGCGTAGTGGGGGGGGCGAATGGTGGCTACACCTTC.

J is TRBJ1-3 and V is TRBV27; no firm D call. The germline V gene has CDR1 MNHEY and CDR2 SMNVEV (reference sequence). This CDR3 is 14 amino acids long. Trimming left V 2 bases short and J 4 bases short, with 9 bases between. The DNA of the CDR3 is TGTGCCAGCAGTTTACGGGGTGCCGGAAACACCATATATTTT. It yields the protein CASSLRGAGNTIYF.

The rearrangement uses TRBV27 and TRBJ2-7; 9 bases match TRBD2. Germline-derived CDR1 and CDR2 are MNHEY and SMNVEV (reference sequence). The CDR3 has 15 amino acids. Trimming took 8 bases from V and 2 from J; bases not matched to a gene: 10. CDR3 sequence: CASRDLAGRAYEQYF. The CDR3 bases are TGTGCCAGCCGCGACCTAGCGGGGAGGGCCTACGAGCAGTACTTC.

The chain links TRBV21-1 to TRBJ2-3; the table's D call, TRBD2, has no DNA check behind it. TRBV21-1 is labeled a pseudogene. The CDR3 runs 15 residues. The CDR3 is CASRAARPFPDTQYF. CDR3 in DNA: TGTGCCAGCAGGGCGGCTAGACCCTTCCCAGATACGCAGTATTTT.

The chain recombines TRBV10-3 with TRBJ2-5; 7 nucleotides agree with TRBD2. V shed 3 bases, J shed 4 bases, and the junction held 8 bases outside the gene matches. Germline CDR1 reads ENHRY; CDR2 reads SYGVKD. The CDR3 has 15 residues. The CDR3 sequence: CAISDPGLFVETQYF. The CDR3 DNA is TGTGCCATCAGTGACCCGGGACTATTCGTAGAGACCCAGTACTTC.

This rearrangement joins TRBV6-5 to TRBJ2-2; TRBD2 matches 12 bases. The CDR3 has 16 amino acids. Germline loops: CDR1 MNHEY, CDR2 SVGAGI. V dropped 4 bases and J dropped 6; count of bases not matched to a gene: 6. The CDR3 sequence is CASSSKTSGRAGELFF. The CDR3 DNA reads TGTGCCAGCAGTTCGAAGACTAGCGGGAGAGCCGGGGAGCTGTTTTTT.

The gene calls are TRBV5-1 and TRBJ2-7; D may be TRBD1 (5 bases). The CDR3 length is 14 residues. CDR1 and CDR2 from the germline V gene are SGHRS and YFSETQ. Trimming left V 0 bases short and J 2 bases short, with 9 bases between. The CDR3 sequence is CASSLASGTYEQYF. The CDR3 DNA sequence: TGCGCCAGCAGCTTGGCCTCAGGGACCTACGAGCAGTACTTC.

The rearrangement joins TRBV5-6 to TRBJ2-3, with 10 positions matching TRBD2. Germline loops: CDR1 SGHDT, CDR2 YYEEEE. V dropped 0 bases and J dropped 4; count of bases not matched to a gene: 8. This CDR3 contains 17 residues. The CDR3 DNA reads as TGTGCCAGCAGCTTGGAAGCTAGCGGGGGAACCCCAGATACGCAGTATTTT. Its translation: CASSLEASGGTPDTQYF.